This entry lists 29 T cell receptor beta chains sequenced from one sample in a study of control samples from healthy donors and cancer patients. Sequencing used immunoSEQ multiplex PCR; TCRdb keeps in-frame clones, though not all of them. The sample lists about 150,000 clones, about 94% occurring once. The sequenced material came from blood. All receptors derive from a middle-aged man in good health.

The genes are TRBV5-1 and TRBJ2-7; D remains unclear. V lost 3 bases and J lost 4, with 8 bases in between. The CDR3 loop spans 12 amino acids. CDR1 is SGHRS, CDR2 YFSETQ, per germline. CDR3 amino acids: CASSSYGYEQYF. CDR3 nucleotide sequence: TGCGCCAGCAGCTCCTACGGGTACGAGCAGTACTTC.

The chain carries TRBV5-6 and TRBJ1-2; maybe TRBD1 (5 bases). The CDR3 sequence is 14 residues long. V was pared by 0 bases and J by 4 bases, with 10 bases between. The germline V gene encodes CDR1 SGHDT and CDR2 YYEEEE. As DNA, the CDR3 is TGTGCCAGCAGCTTGGCCGGGGGAATCTATGGCTACACCTTC. This gives the protein CASSLAGGIYGYTF.

The chain is built from TRBV3-1 (or the pseudogene TRBV3-2) and TRBJ1-1, with 8 bases fitting TRBD1. Germline V CDR1 and CDR2: LGHDT, YNNKEL (reference sequence). The V segment lost 6 bases and the J segment 8 bases; nucleotides outside the gene matches: 14. The CDR3 loop spans 15 amino acids. This chain's CDR3 is CASRPTGGPAVEAFF. The CDR3 DNA follows: TGTGCCAGCAGGCCCACAGGGGGTCCCGCTGTGGAAGCTTTCTTT.

This chain connects TRBV7-2 to TRBJ2-3; 12 nucleotides line up with TRBD2. The J segment lost 3 bases and the V segment lost 4 bases, leaving 14 bases of the junction unmatched. In germline, CDR1 is SGHTA, CDR2 FQGNSA. There are 19 residues in the CDR3. The CDR3 DNA reads as TGTGCCAGCAGCTATTATTCCTCAATTGGACTAGCGGGGACAGATACGCAGTATTTT. It is translated as CASSYYSSIGLAGTDTQYF.

This chain links TRBV27 with TRBJ1-5, with D maybe TRBD1 (5 bases). CDR1 MNHEY and CDR2 SMNVEV come from the germline V gene (reference sequence). V was pared by 7 bases and J by 9 bases, with 13 bases between. This CDR3 region has 12 residues. CDR3 amino acids: CASTGTGGPQHF. The CDR3 DNA reads TGTGCCAGCACAGGAACTGGGGGGCCCCAGCATTTT.

The chain uses TRBV11-2 and TRBJ2-1; D is possibly TRBD1 (6 bases). The CDR3 is made up of 15 amino acids. Germline-derived CDR1 and CDR2 are SGHAT and FQNNGV. The V end lost 4 bases, the J end lost 4 bases, and 14 bases lay between the germline ends. CDR3 amino acids: CASSSGTGLYNEQFF. CDR3 coding DNA: TGTGCCAGCAGCTCCGGCACAGGGCTATACAATGAGCAGTTCTTC.

CDR3 loop: CASSPDLFNSPLHF. CDR3 DNA: TGTGCCAGCAGCCCCGACCTCTTCAATTCACCCCTCCACTTT. The chain carries TRBV6-2 or TRBV6-3 and TRBJ1-6; D gene ambiguous. This CDR3 spans 14 amino acids. CDR1 MNHEY and CDR2 SVGEGT come from the germline V gene. The V and J ends lost 6 bases and 7 bases respectively, with 13 bases between them.

The gene calls are TRBV11-2 and TRBJ1-2; TRBD1 agrees at 7 bases. The CDR3 consists of 13 residues. With V trimmed by 5 bases and J by 4 bases, 4 bases remained unmatched. Looked up from germline, CDR1 is SGHAT and CDR2 is FQNNGV. As DNA, the CDR3 is TGTGCCAGCAGCCCCGACAGGGCCTATGGCTACACCTTC. Its translation: CASSPDRAYGYTF.

The chain couples TRBV7-2 to TRBJ1-1; D is perhaps TRBD1 (6 bases). The CDR3 is made up of 14 amino acids. V lost 6 bases and J 4 bases, leaving 15 bases between the germline ends. Germline CDR1 and CDR2: SGHTA and FQGNSA. The CDR3 is CASRPTGAGTEAFF. The CDR3 coding sequence is TGTGCCAGCAGGCCAACGGGGGCAGGCACTGAAGCTTTCTTT.

The chain links TRBV12-3 or TRBV12-4 to TRBJ1-1; no firm D call. The CDR3 has 12 residues. V was pared by 1 base and J by 8 bases, with 8 bases between. CDR3 DNA: TGTGCCAGCAGTTTAGATCGGCCCGAAGCTTTCTTT. Translated: CASSLDRPEAFF.

The chain employs TRBV7-8 and TRBJ1-3; D unclear. The CDR3 sequence is 18 residues long. V was shortened by 2 bases and J by 0 bases, with 17 bases between the two germline ends. Germline V gene data show CDR1 as SGHVS and CDR2 as FQNEAQ. The CDR3 region has the DNA TGTGCCAGCAGCTTATTATTGGGAGGGAAGGGCTCTGGAAACACCATATATTTT. This translates into CASSLLLGGKGSGNTIYF.

This rearrangement joins TRBV12-3 or TRBV12-4 to TRBJ1-2; TRBD1 aligns across 7 bases. The CDR3 consists of 13 residues. Trimming at V came to 7 bases and at J to 6 bases, leaving 8 bases not matched to a gene. The CDR3 sequence is CASTLTGVHGYTF. DNA of the CDR3: TGTGCCAGCACCTTAACAGGGGTTCATGGCTACACCTTC.

This clone was seen just once. The chain couples TRBV7-9 to TRBJ1-4; 7 positions agree with TRBD1. The CDR3 loop spans 15 amino acids. The V gene's germline CDR1 is SEHNR and CDR2 FQNEAQ (reference sequence). Trimming at V came to 4 bases and at J to 5 bases, leaving 7 bases not matched to a gene. The CDR3 DNA follows: TGTGCCAGCAGCTCTCAGGGGGGGCGAAATGAAAAACTGTTTTTT. Translated: CASSSQGGRNEKLFF.

This rearrangement joins TRBV5-4 to TRBJ1-3; perhaps TRBD1 as D (5 bases). The ends were cut back, 0 bases at V and 4 bases at J, with 11 bases in the middle. The CDR3 runs 15 residues. Germline assignment: CDR1 SGHNT and CDR2 YYREEE (reference sequence). CDR3 coding DNA: TGTGCCAGCAGCTTGGCCGGGGGTTCGGGAAACACCATATATTTT. As protein: CASSLAGGSGNTIYF.

CDR3 bases: TGCGCCAGCAGCTTTGGACAGGGGGCAACTAATGAAAAACTGTTTTTT. It yields the protein CASSFGQGATNEKLFF. The chain recombines TRBV5-1 with TRBJ1-4, with 10 nucleotides matching TRBD1. This CDR3 region has 16 residues. The germline gives CDR1 SGHRS, CDR2 YFSETQ. The ends lost 2 bases at V and 0 bases at J; junction bases unmatched: 1.

This sequence joins TRBV28 and TRBJ2-7, with 8 bases lining up with TRBD1. The germline CDR1 and CDR2 sequences are MDHEN and SYDVKM. V gave up 7 bases and J gave up 2 bases; unmatched junction bases: 7. CDR3 size: 14 residues. CDR3 sequence reads: CASTSGTGPYEQYF. As DNA, the CDR3 is TGTGCCAGCACCTCCGGGACAGGACCCTACGAGCAGTACTTC.

This clone has just one count. This chain uses TRBV19 with TRBJ1-5; tentative D call: TRBD1 (5 bases). V gave up 9 bases and J gave up 4 bases, with 16 bases separating them. The germline gives CDR1 LNHDA, CDR2 SQIVND (reference sequence). The CDR3 is 14 amino acids. In DNA form, the CDR3 reads TGTGCCAGCGACCCCGGGACTCCTAATCAGCCCCAGCATTTT. This gives the protein CASDPGTPNQPQHF. Based on the CDR3 plus reference TRBV19 and TRBJ1-5, the full variable domain is DGGITQSPKYLFRKEGQNVTLSCEQNLNHDAMYWYRQDPGQGLRLIYYSQIVNDFQKGDIAEGYSVSREKKESFPLTVTSAQKNPTAFYLCASDPGTPNQPQHFGDGTRLSIL.

The CDR3 coding sequence is TGTGCCAGCAGTTCTCCGGGGGCGAGTAGGACTGAAGCTTTCTTT. Its translation is CASSSPGASRTEAFF. This chain uses TRBV6-5 with TRBJ1-1, with a possible D match to TRBD1 (6 bases). The germline V gene encodes CDR1 MNHEY and CDR2 SVGAGI. CDR3 length: 15 amino acids. The V and J ends lost 4 bases and 5 bases respectively, with 17 bases between them.

The V call is TRBV7-2, the J call TRBJ1-5; D uncertain. Germline CDR1 reads SGHTA; CDR2 reads FQGNSA. V lost 1 base and J 8 bases, leaving 21 bases between the germline ends. The CDR3 runs to 17 residues. The CDR3, as DNA: TGTGCCAGCAGCTTAGATGGGTTGAGCACACTTCTAGAGCCCCAGCATTTT. As protein: CASSLDGLSTLLEPQHF.

The rearrangement links TRBV30 to TRBJ1-2, with D possibly TRBD1 on 6 matching bases. This CDR3 comprises 12 residues. Germline V gives CDR1 GTSNPN, CDR2 SVGIG (reference sequence). V was clipped by 5 bases and J by 7 bases, with 14 bases between them. The DNA of the CDR3 is TGTGCCTGGCTCGGGGGCCAGGGTGGCTACACCTTC. Translation: CAWLGGQGGYTF.

V gene TRBV18 combines with J gene TRBJ2-6; a possible D gene is TRBD1 (6 bases). Germline values: CDR1 KGHSH, CDR2 LQKENI. V dropped 5 bases and J dropped 0 bases, with 17 bases sitting between them. The CDR3 runs to 18 residues. CDR3 nucleotides: TGTGCCAGCTCAGAGCAAGGGACAAGAGGCTCTGGGGCCAACGTCCTGACTTTC. Translation: CASSEQGTRGSGANVLTF.

This rearrangement joins TRBV6-5 to TRBJ1-5; no definite D call. Germline loops: CDR1 MNHEY, CDR2 SVGAGI. V shed 5 bases and J shed 6 bases, with 8 bases lying between them. The length of the CDR3 is 12 residues. The CDR3 loop reads CASSREGQPQHF. CDR3 coding DNA: TGTGCCAGCAGTAGGGAAGGTCAGCCCCAGCATTTT.

CDR3 sequence (DNA): TGCGCCAGCAGCCCTGGAGGTTATAGCAATCAGCCCCAGCATTTT. This translates into CASSPGGYSNQPQHF. This chain connects TRBV5-1 to TRBJ1-5; D is undetermined. This CDR3 contains 15 residues. Germline V lookup: CDR1 SGHRS, CDR2 YFSETQ. The V end was cut by 4 bases, the J end by 0 bases, with 11 bases between.

The chain links TRBV19 to TRBJ1-1; 7 positions match TRBD1. Germline V gene lookup returns CDR1 LNHDA and CDR2 SQIVND (reference sequence). Germline trimming cut 4 bases from V and 7 bases from J; bases unmatched to any gene: 9. CDR3 size: 14 residues. In nucleotides, the CDR3 is TGTGCCAGTAGTAGACAGGGCTCTTCGAATGAAGCTTTCTTT. The encoded protein is CASSRQGSSNEAFF.

The chain combines TRBV7-9 with TRBJ1-1, with 7 nucleotides matching TRBD1. Trimming took 6 bases from V and 0 from J; bases not matched to a gene: 1. Germline V lookup: CDR1 SEHNR, CDR2 FQNEAQ (reference sequence). The CDR3 is 13 residues long. This chain's CDR3 is CASRTGLNTEAFF. The CDR3 DNA follows: TGTGCCAGCAGGACAGGGTTGAACACTGAAGCTTTCTTT.

This clone has just a few counts. The chain recombines TRBV7-9 with TRBJ1-3; TRBD1 matches at 8 bases. Germline CDR1 is SEHNR and CDR2 is FQNEAQ (reference sequence). The CDR3 spans 18 residues. V gave up 5 bases and J gave up 0 bases; unmatched junction bases: 12. DNA of the CDR3: TGTGCCAGCAGCGTATACCGGGACAGGCGTTACTCTGGAAACACCATATATTTT. It codes for CASSVYRDRRYSGNTIYF.

This sequence joins TRBV4-1 and TRBJ1-1; D unresolved. Germline V gene lookup returns CDR1 MGHRA and CDR2 YSYEKL. V lost 1 base, J lost 1 base, and 7 bases lay in between. The CDR3 sequence is 14 residues long. CDR3 nucleotides: TGCGCCAGCAGCCAAGTCGGAACGAACACTGAAGCTTTCTTT. It translates to CASSQVGTNTEAFF.

The rearrangement links TRBV6-1 to TRBJ1-4; TRBD1 aligns across 9 bases. Germline V gene lookup returns CDR1 MNHNS and CDR2 SASEGT. The CDR3 consists of 15 residues. With V trimmed by 2 bases and J by 7 bases, 5 bases remained unmatched. CDR3: CASSETGGGGEKLFF. CDR3 nucleotides: TGTGCCAGCAGTGAAACAGGGGGCGGGGGTGAAAAACTGTTTTTT.

V and J are TRBV5-4 and TRBJ2-3; the match to TRBD2 covers 8 bases. CDR1 is SGHNT and CDR2 is YYREEE in the germline V gene (reference sequence). This CDR3 is 16 amino acids long. V lost 0 bases and J lost 0; bases outside the gene matches: 3. The CDR3 DNA sequence: TGTGCCAGCAGCTTGGAGGGGACTAGGAGCACAGATACGCAGTATTTT. Protein product: CASSLEGTRSTDTQYF.